This TCR beta chain is from a study of siplizumab effects on memory and regulatory T cells. Study-wide findings and caveats: The study found that mappable alloreactive CD4+ clones averaged around 69% Treg-derived with siplizumab and roughly 30% in controls.

V was clipped by 3 bases and J by 3 bases, with 15 bases between them. The CDR3 spans 15 residues. Germline assignment: CDR1 SNHLY and CDR2 FYNNEI. On this clone: No antigen is known for it.

TCRdb keeps only in-frame clones here, not all; method: immunoSEQ multiplex PCR. The table lists some 100,000 clones, about 91% of them singletons. The specimen was Tregs sorted from blood. The clonotype comes from a human donor in good health. The J gene is TRBJ2-7, the V gene TRBV2, with a weak D call TRBD2 (6 bases). The CDR3 DNA is TGTGCCAGCAGTGACTCTATCGGGAGAAGCTACGAGCAGTACTTC. The encoded protein is CASSDSIGRSYEQYF.